This T cell receptor (beta chain) was sequenced in a study of neurological immune-mediated disorders. This clonotype was counted between two and nine times. A 10-nucleotide random UMI tagged transcripts in template-switch 5'RACE cDNA synthesis. Every sequencing run produced over 160 million TCR-beta sequences, and the sequences from any one run covered 15-18 subjects. TCRdb itself ran the 5' RACE reads through MiXCR, one entry per CDR3 protein. In the table there are about 50,000 distinct CDR3 sequences, 6.5% to 8.5% of which are singletons. V lost 4 bases and J 1 base, leaving 14 bases between the germline ends. The germline CDR1 and CDR2 sequences are SGHDT and YYEEEE. The CDR3 loop spans 15 amino acids. As to time point: longitudinal time-point 3. It was from 2 million PBMCs stored at -80 C that the unsorted libraries were obtained.

The specimen was PBMCs. This receptor was identified in a woman aged 40 to 49 in good health. The V and J genes are TRBV5-6 and TRBJ1-1; D might be TRBD1 (5 bases). The CDR3 reads CASSLLGTENTEAFF. DNA of the CDR3: TGTGCCAGCAGCCTCCTAGGGACCGAGAACACTGAAGCTTTCTTT.